This is a list of T cell receptor beta chains from one sample in a study of blood T cells in healthy people across ages. TCRdb itself ran the 5' RACE reads through MiXCR, one entry per CDR3 protein. The sample shows more than 550,000 distinct CDR3 sequences, 20% to 25% of them seen only once. The sequenced material came from blood. These receptors all stem from a man aged 65 to 79 in good health. Each CDR3 is given with its conserved first and last residue. Each record gives: clone size, CDR3 length, V gene, D gene, J gene, CDR3 DNA, CDR3 protein. The D gene is left open where the match is weak. Size is omitted from some rows. Given values are once, few, many or a class for expanded clones.

size: many; length: 15; V: TRBV5-1; D: -; J: TRBJ1-2; DNA: TGCGCCAGCAGCCAACAACGACAGGACTTAACCGGCTACACCTTC; CDR3: CASSQQRQDLTGYTF
size: few; length: 14; V: TRBV15; D: -; J: TRBJ1-2; DNA: TGTGCCACCAGCAGAGGTCAGGGGACGTATGGCTACACCTTC; CDR3: CATSRGQGTYGYTF
size: few; length: 8; V: TRBV20-1; D: -; J: TRBJ2-3; DNA: TGCAGTGCTGATTTCAGGTATTTT; CDR3: CSADFRYF
size: few; length: 14; V: TRBV20-1; D: -; J: TRBJ1-1; DNA: TGCAGTGCTAGAGCCCAGGCGGGAACGTCTGAAGCTTTCTTT; CDR3: CSARAQAGTSEAFF
size: few; length: 16; V: TRBV12-3/TRBV12-4; D: TRBD2; J: TRBJ2-7; DNA: TGTGCCAGCAGTTTCAGCGGGGGGGCGGTAGTCTACGAGCAGTACTTC; CDR3: CASSFSGGAVVYEQYF
size: few; length: 14; V: TRBV5-1; D: TRBD2; J: TRBJ2-5; DNA: TGCGCCGGCAGCTTGGAGGGGACTATAAGGACCCAGTACTTC; CDR3: CAGSLEGTIRTQYF
size: few; length: 12; V: TRBV7-2; D: -; J: TRBJ1-2; DNA: TGTGCCAGCAGCCCCCAGGGCCTGGGCTACACCTTC; CDR3: CASSPQGLGYTF
size: -; length: 15; V: TRBV7-3; D: -; J: TRBJ1-1; DNA: TGTGCCAGCAGCTTAATGGCAGCCCTGGGTGCTGAAGCTTTCTTT; CDR3: CASSLMAALGAEAFF
size: -; length: 13; V: TRBV5-1; D: -; J: TRBJ2-3; DNA: TGCGCCAGCAGCGCCTTAGGGTCAGATACGCAGTATTTT; CDR3: CASSALGSDTQYF
size: few; length: 16; V: TRBV10-3; D: TRBD1; J: TRBJ2-3; DNA: TGTGCCATCAGTGCCAGGGGGCGGCTCGGCACAGATACGCAGTATTTT; CDR3: CAISARGRLGTDTQYF
size: many; length: 16; V: TRBV2; D: -; J: TRBJ1-2; DNA: TGTGCCAGCAGTAGCGGGGTTGGTACAGGACAAAATGGCTACACCTTC; CDR3: CASSSGVGTGQNGYTF
size: few; length: 16; V: TRBV20-1; D: -; J: TRBJ2-3; DNA: TGCGATGCTAGCTCTTCCAGTGGTGGTGTCACAGATACGCAGTATTTT; CDR3: CDASSSSGGVTDTQYF
size: few; length: 15; V: TRBV10-3; D: -; J: TRBJ2-3; DNA: TGTGCCATCAGTGAGTACAGCGGTAGCACAGATACGCAGTATTTT; CDR3: CAISEYSGSTDTQYF
size: few; length: 17; V: TRBV4-3; D: -; J: TRBJ2-3; DNA: TGCGCCAGCAGCCAACGAGGATCCCCTATAGGCCTAGATACGCAGTATTTT; CDR3: CASSQRGSPIGLDTQYF
size: -; length: 13; V: TRBV7-2; D: -; J: TRBJ2-3; DNA: TGTGCCAGCAGCGTACGAGGACAACTCGAGAGGTATTTT; CDR3: CASSVRGQLERYF
size: -; length: 13; V: TRBV11-2; D: -; J: TRBJ2-1; DNA: TGTGCCAGCAGCCCTAAGCCGTCCCATGAGCAGTTCTTC; CDR3: CASSPKPSHEQFF
size: few; length: 16; V: TRBV6-2/TRBV6-3; D: TRBD2; J: TRBJ2-3; DNA: TGTGCCAGCAGACCACGGACTAGCGGTTACTCAGATACGCAGTATTTT; CDR3: CASRPRTSGYSDTQYF
size: -; length: 16; V: TRBV16; D: -; J: TRBJ1-6; DNA: TGTGCCAGCACCGACACCGGGTATAGGGTTGATTCACCCCTCCACTTT; CDR3: CASTDTGYRVDSPLHF
size: few; length: 16; V: TRBV12-3/TRBV12-4; D: TRBD2; J: TRBJ2-7; DNA: TGTGCCAGCAGTTTCTTAGCGGGGGGCCTTCCCTACGAGCAGTACTTC; CDR3: CASSFLAGGLPYEQYF
size: -; length: 18; V: TRBV3-1; D: -; J: TRBJ2-2; DNA: TGTGCCAGCAGCCAAGTTCAGTCCTGGACCGTACTTACCGGGGAGCTGTTTTTT; CDR3: CASSQVQSWTVLTGELFF
size: many; length: 15; V: TRBV5-1; D: -; J: TRBJ2-3; DNA: TGCGCCAGCAGTAGCAGGCAGAGTGCCACAGATACGCAGTATTTT; CDR3: CASSSRQSATDTQYF
size: -; length: 14; V: TRBV20-1; D: -; J: TRBJ2-3; DNA: TGCAGTGCTAGAGATCCTGCGGCGGCAGATACGCAGTATTTT; CDR3: CSARDPAAADTQYF
size: -; length: 16; V: TRBV24-1; D: TRBD2; J: TRBJ2-1; DNA: TGTGCCACCAGTGACCGAGCGGGGGGGCTGGGCGATGAGCAGTTCTTC; CDR3: CATSDRAGGLGDEQFF
size: -; length: 15; V: TRBV28; D: TRBD2; J: TRBJ2-2; DNA: TGTGCCAGCAGTTTTAGCGGGGGTTACGGCGGGGAGCTGTTTTTT; CDR3: CASSFSGGYGGELFF
size: few; length: 15; V: TRBV20-1; D: TRBD2; J: TRBJ2-5; DNA: TGCAGTGCTAGAGATCAAGCGGGGAGACAAGAGACCCAGTACTTC; CDR3: CSARDQAGRQETQYF
size: -; length: 15; V: TRBV5-1; D: -; J: TRBJ2-5; DNA: TGCGCCAGCAGCTTCAATGTAAGGACTTTAGGGACCCAGTACTTC; CDR3: CASSFNVRTLGTQYF
size: -; length: 14; V: TRBV29-1; D: -; J: TRBJ2-4; DNA: TGCAGCGTTGAAGGGGCCGATCCCCGAAACATTCAGTACTTC; CDR3: CSVEGADPRNIQYF
size: few; length: 13; V: TRBV29-1; D: -; J: TRBJ1-4; DNA: TGCAGCGCCGGGGGGGGCGGTGGTGAAAAACTGTTTTTT; CDR3: CSAGGGGGEKLFF
size: many; length: 14; V: TRBV5-1; D: -; J: TRBJ2-1; DNA: TGCGCCAGCAGCTTGGGTCGATCCAACAATGAGCAGTTCTTC; CDR3: CASSLGRSNNEQFF
size: few; length: 15; V: TRBV12-3/TRBV12-4; D: -; J: TRBJ1-6; DNA: TGTGCCAGCAAACTTTCAGTTGCCTATAATTCACCCCTCCACTTT; CDR3: CASKLSVAYNSPLHF
size: few; length: 12; V: TRBV15; D: -; J: TRBJ2-5; DNA: TGTGCCACCAGTAATCGTCAAGAGACCCAGTACTTC; CDR3: CATSNRQETQYF
size: once; length: 15; V: TRBV7-2; D: TRBD2; J: TRBJ2-3; DNA: TGTGCCAGCAGCTCCGCCGGGGGGATCACAGATACGCAGTATTTT; CDR3: CASSSAGGITDTQYF
size: -; length: 15; V: TRBV18; D: -; J: TRBJ2-5; DNA: TGTGCCAGCTCACCATCCGACGGCACAAGTGGAACCCAGTACTTC; CDR3: CASSPSDGTSGTQYF
size: few; length: 15; V: TRBV12-3/TRBV12-4; D: TRBD1; J: TRBJ1-5; DNA: TGTGCCAGCAGTACCTGGGACAGTAGCAATCAGCCCCAGCATTTT; CDR3: CASSTWDSSNQPQHF
size: -; length: 14; V: TRBV5-1; D: -; J: TRBJ2-7; DNA: TGCGCCAGCAGCTTGGAGCGGAGGTCCTACGAGCAGTACTTC; CDR3: CASSLERRSYEQYF
size: -; length: 13; V: TRBV4-1; D: -; J: TRBJ2-1; DNA: TGCGCCAGCAGCCAACTCTACGGGAATGAGCAGTTCTTC; CDR3: CASSQLYGNEQFF